This T cell receptor beta chain derives from a study of beta chain features in type 1 diabetes. Notes on the study in general: A greater similarity of naive, central memory and Treg TCRB repertoires was seen among patients than among healthy donors.

This CDR3 spans 15 amino acids. CDR1 and CDR2 from the germline V gene are PRHDT and FYEKMQ (reference sequence). The V and J ends lost 3 bases and 10 bases, in that order; junction bases with no gene match: 9. Sorting that relied on CD45RO/CCR7/CD25/CD127/CD95/CD27 yielded CD4+ naive, central memory, regulatory and stem cell-like memory cells. Purities in excess of 95% were seen in all sorted populations. Sequenced material consisted of expressed TCRB transcripts (all of the isolated RNA was reverse transcribed). The assay was immunoSEQ multiplex PCR, and TCRdb's table has in-frame clones only and misses some. The table has roughly 230,000 clones, over 8.5% seen once. Comment on this clone: Antigen: not known.

Sequenced: naive CD4+ T cells from blood. The TCR comes from a woman between 18 and 30 years old in good health. The chain has TRBV13 and TRBJ2-1; TRBD1 agrees at 10 bases. CDR3 amino acids: CASSFQRTGGLEQFF. The CDR3 bases are TGTGCCAGCAGCTTCCAACGGACAGGGGGACTCGAGCAGTTCTTC.